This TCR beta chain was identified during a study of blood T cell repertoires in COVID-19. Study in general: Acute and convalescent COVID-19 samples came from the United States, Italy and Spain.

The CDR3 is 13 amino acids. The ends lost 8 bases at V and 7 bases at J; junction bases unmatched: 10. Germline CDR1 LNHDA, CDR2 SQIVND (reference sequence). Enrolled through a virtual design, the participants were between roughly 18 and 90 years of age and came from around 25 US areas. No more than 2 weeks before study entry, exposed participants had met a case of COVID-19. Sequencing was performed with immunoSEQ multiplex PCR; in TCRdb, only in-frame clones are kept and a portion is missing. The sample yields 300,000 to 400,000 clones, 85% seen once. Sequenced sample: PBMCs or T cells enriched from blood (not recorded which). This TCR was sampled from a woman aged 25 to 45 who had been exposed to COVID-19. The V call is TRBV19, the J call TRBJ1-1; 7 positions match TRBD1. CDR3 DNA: TGTGCCAGTGCCTACAGGGGACCGAATGAAGCTTTCTTT. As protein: CASAYRGPNEAFF.